This T cell receptor beta chain was identified during a study of molecular identifiers for immune sequencing clone quantification. Study-level information: Naive CD8 cell RNA, from roughly 21,000 or 96,000 cells, was split five ways in replicates, with four sequenced.

TCRdb fed the PCR reads into MiXCR, producing one record per CDR3 protein. This table has approximately 500,000 distinct CDR3 sequences, around 23% appearing once. The table lists this clonotype with a few counts. The CDR3 covers 14 residues. V was clipped by 0 bases and J by 5 bases, with 10 bases between them. Germline V CDR1 and CDR2: LGHNA, YSLEER. The sample consisted of naive CD8+ T cells from blood, with Jurkat cell RNA spiked in. Subset denoted: FACS-sorted CD8+CD4-CCR7+CD45RA+ naive T cells. This chain joins TRBV4-3 and TRBJ2-5; possibly TRBD1 or TRBD2 for D (5 bases each). The sequence came from a human donor in good health. Some libraries in this study had Jurkat cell RNA spiked in. This CDR3 reads CASSQDYWGETQYF. The DNA of the CDR3 is TGCGCCAGCAGCCAAGACTATTGGGGGGAGACCCAGTACTTC.